This passage covers 19 T cell receptor beta chains from one sample sequenced in a study of T cell responses to AZD1222 COVID-19 vaccine. Sequencing was performed with immunoSEQ multiplex PCR; in TCRdb, only in-frame clones are kept and a portion is missing. Among 200,000 or so clones listed, under 95% were seen once. The material was peripheral blood, obtained 28 days after the second AZD1222 dose. The receptors originated from an adult who received the AZD1222 COVID-19 vaccine.

This clone appeared once. The rearrangement joins TRBV5-8 to TRBJ2-3, with 8 nucleotides matching TRBD2. The germline gives CDR1 SGHTS, CDR2 YDEGEE. Trimming took 4 bases from V and 0 from J; bases not matched to a gene: 7. The CDR3 has 16 residues. In DNA, the CDR3 is TGTGCCAGCAGCCGGGAGGGCTGGCGTAGCACAGATACGCAGTATTTT. As protein: CASSREGWRSTDTQYF.

This clone was picked up a small number of times. V is TRBV19 and J is TRBJ1-5, with D uncertain. V was shortened by 4 bases and J by 7 bases, with 17 bases between the two germline ends. The CDR3 runs 15 residues. The germline CDR1 and CDR2 sequences are LNHDA and SQIVND (reference sequence). The CDR3 loop is CASSKGGGYGQPQHF. The CDR3 DNA is TGTGCCAGTAGTAAGGGAGGAGGGTACGGCCAGCCCCAGCATTTT.

The rearrangement links TRBV9 to TRBJ2-3, with D possibly TRBD2 on 6 matching bases. This CDR3 contains 13 residues. Germline CDR1 is SGDLS and CDR2 is YYNGEE. V was shortened by 4 bases and J by 4 bases, with 10 bases between the two germline ends. DNA of the CDR3: TGTGCCAGCAGCCCGGGACTCCCAGATACGCAGTATTTT. This translates into CASSPGLPDTQYF.

Only one count was recorded for this clone. The CDR3: CASSSGTGGNTEAFF. Here the CDR3 DNA reads TGTGCCAGCAGCTCGGGGACAGGGGGGAACACTGAAGCTTTCTTT. The rearrangement uses TRBV7-9 and TRBJ1-1; 11 nucleotides agree with TRBD1. V trimming: 4 bases; J trimming: 1 base; junction bases outside the gene matches: 2. Germline V gene data show CDR1 as SEHNR and CDR2 as FQNEAQ (reference sequence). The CDR3 is 15 residues long.

The chain carries TRBV28 and TRBJ1-2, with TRBD1 as a possible D gene (5 bases). The germline gives CDR1 MDHEN, CDR2 SYDVKM. This CDR3 has 12 amino acids. V was shortened by 10 bases and J by 4 bases, with 13 bases between the two germline ends. CDR3 residues: CATDQGGYGYTF. In DNA, the CDR3 is TGTGCCACAGACCAGGGTGGCTATGGCTACACCTTC.

V and J are TRBV7-2 and TRBJ2-3, with 7 bases lining up with TRBD2. This CDR3 has 15 residues. V gave up 6 bases and J gave up 2 bases; unmatched junction bases: 8. Germline CDR1 SGHTA, CDR2 FQGNSA. This CDR3 is CASSYKRGLTDTQYF. DNA for the CDR3: TGTGCCAGCAGTTACAAGCGGGGCCTCACAGATACGCAGTATTTT.

V usage is TRBV5-1 and J usage is TRBJ1-1, with 7 bases lining up with TRBD1. CDR1 is SGHRS and CDR2 is YFSETQ in the germline V gene. V shed 6 bases and J 1 base; nucleotides not matched to a gene: 15. The CDR3 sequence is 17 residues long. The CDR3 loop is CASTLGGGGVWNTEAFF. DNA for the CDR3: TGCGCCAGCACCCTTGGAGGAGGGGGCGTTTGGAACACTGAAGCTTTCTTT.

This sequence joins TRBV20-1 and TRBJ2-1; 8 nucleotides match TRBD2. The V gene's germline CDR1 is DFQATT and CDR2 SNEGSKA (reference sequence). The CDR3 extends over 14 amino acids. The J segment lost 6 bases and the V segment lost 3 bases, leaving 7 bases of the junction unmatched. CDR3 nucleotide sequence: TGCAGTGCTAGTGGGGGACTAGTGAGCAATGAGCAGTTCTTC. Protein sequence: CSASGGLVSNEQFF.

This chain joins TRBV5-1 and TRBJ1-1; 10 nucleotides align to TRBD1. CDR1 and CDR2 (germline): SGHRS, YFSETQ. CDR3 length: 17 amino acids. With 4 bases clipped from V and 5 bases from J, the junction kept 14 bases outside the gene matches. The CDR3 DNA reads TGCGCCAGCAGCCCCGGCGGGACAGGGGCCTTTAGAACTGAAGCTTTCTTT. Amino acid sequence: CASSPGGTGAFRTEAFF. The full variable domain, completed using reference TRBV5-1 and TRBJ1-1, is KAGVTQTPRYLIKTRGQQVTLSCSPISGHRSVSWYQQTPGQGLQFLFEYFSETQRNKGNFPGRFSGRQFSNSRSEMNVSTLELGDSALYLCASSPGGTGAFRTEAFFGQGTRLTVV.

The chain combines TRBV6-5 with TRBJ2-5, with D tentatively TRBD1 (5 bases). Trimming pared 5 bases from V and 0 bases from J, leaving 13 bases between. The germline gives CDR1 MNHEY, CDR2 SVGAGI. There are 15 residues in the CDR3. DNA for the CDR3: TGTGCCAGCAGTAAAAGACAGACGTACCAAGAGACCCAGTACTTC. This gives the protein CASSKRQTYQETQYF.

The rearrangement uses TRBV18 and TRBJ1-1; perhaps TRBD1 as D (5 bases). V was trimmed by 2 bases and J by 0 bases, leaving 16 bases between them. This CDR3 has 17 residues. Per germline, CDR1 KGHSH and CDR2 LQKENI. The CDR3, as DNA: TGTGCCAGCTCACCAAGCATCGCTGGGGGGGTGAACACTGAAGCTTTCTTT. It yields the protein CASSPSIAGGVNTEAFF.

V is TRBV27 and J is TRBJ1-1, with TRBD1 matching 7 bases. The germline V gene encodes CDR1 MNHEY and CDR2 SMNVEV (reference sequence). The CDR3 loop spans 15 amino acids. The junction had 1 base not matched to a gene; V was cut back by 0 bases and J by 0 bases. The CDR3 nucleotides are TGTGCCAGCAGTTTATCAACAGGGGTGAACACTGAAGCTTTCTTT. Translating it yields CASSLSTGVNTEAFF.

V usage is TRBV5-5 and J usage is TRBJ1-6; no definite D call. Germline V CDR1 and CDR2: SGHKS, YYEKEE (reference sequence). V was shortened by 1 base and J by 0 bases, with 8 bases between the two germline ends. The CDR3 consists of 16 residues. The CDR3 nucleotides are TGTGCCAGCAGCTTGCAGCTGAGCTCCTATAATTCACCCCTCCACTTT. It translates to CASSLQLSSYNSPLHF.

The V call is TRBV7-2, the J call TRBJ2-7; D may be TRBD1 (6 bases). Trimming cost V 0 bases and J 0 bases, with 15 bases left between them. The germline gives CDR1 SGHTA, CDR2 FQGNSA. This CDR3 has 17 residues. CDR3 coding DNA: TGTGCCAGCAGCTTAGCGCGTCCTGGACAGCCCTCCTACGAGCAGTACTTC. It translates to CASSLARPGQPSYEQYF. The full variable domain, its missing parts supplied by reference TRBV7-2 and TRBJ2-7, is GAGVSQSPSNKVTEKGKDVELRCDPISGHTALYWYRQSLGQGLEFLIYFQGNSAPDKSGLPSDRFSAERTGGSVSTLTIQRTQQEDSAVYLCASSLARPGQPSYEQYFGPGTRLTVT.

The V and J genes are TRBV4-1 and TRBJ2-1; D unresolved. V lost 1 base and J lost 5, with 6 bases in between. CDR1 and CDR2 (germline): MGHRA, YSYEKL. The CDR3 runs 13 residues. The CDR3 DNA reads TGCGCCAGCAGCCAAGCCTTCCACAATGAGCAGTTCTTC. Translation: CASSQAFHNEQFF.

This chain connects TRBV5-1 to TRBJ2-2; D gene ambiguous. CDR3 length: 14 residues. Per the germline V gene, CDR1 is SGHRS and CDR2 is YFSETQ. Trimming took off 3 bases at V and 4 bases at J, with 10 bases between the two ends. The DNA for the CDR3 is TGCGCCAGCAGCTCGAGGACGGTCACCGGGGAGCTGTTTTTT. Residues: CASSSRTVTGELFF.

V and J are TRBV6-5 and TRBJ2-7; D not certain. The germline V and J ends were trimmed by 7 bases and 2 bases, with 15 bases remaining between them. Germline V gene lookup returns CDR1 MNHEY and CDR2 SVGAGI. The length of the CDR3 is 14 residues. CDR3 in amino acids: CASTPLMGPYEQYF. The CDR3 region has the DNA TGTGCCAGCACTCCACTGATGGGCCCCTACGAGCAGTACTTC.

This clone was seen more than once but under ten times. The J gene is TRBJ2-2, the V gene TRBV24-1; 7 bases match TRBD2. The CDR3 is made up of 16 amino acids. Germline CDR1 KGHDR, CDR2 SFDVKD. J was trimmed by 0 bases and V by 4 bases; bases with no gene match: 4. For the CDR3, the DNA is TGTGCCACCAGTGACCCTGGACTAGCGAACACCGGGGAGCTGTTTTTT. It encodes CATSDPGLANTGELFF.

This clone came up a few times. The chain joins TRBV4-1 to TRBJ1-5; TRBD1 might be the D (5 bases). Germline V gene lookup returns CDR1 MGHRA and CDR2 YSYEKL. Trimming took 0 bases from V and 6 from J, leaving 12 bases between them. This CDR3 spans 15 amino acids. The CDR3 reads CASSQEQLGGQPQHF. The CDR3 DNA is TGCGCCAGCAGCCAAGAACAGTTGGGGGGTCAGCCCCAGCATTTT.